The rows below give T cell receptor beta chains drawn from one sample of a study of Ad26.COV2.S vaccination and SARS-CoV-2 variants. Measured with immunoSEQ multiplex PCR; TCRdb has only the in-frame clones, and not every one. The sample comprises about 680,000 clones, roughly 90% of which are singletons, and nearly 1.5% rests with the top ten. This specimen was peripheral blood, taken in a trial of Ad26.COV2.S vaccine versus placebo. These TCRs come from a person between 18 and 65 years old who received the Ad26.COV2.S COVID-19 vaccine or a placebo. Both conserved end residues are part of each CDR3. The D gene is left open where the match is weak. Some rows mark clone size as missing; the rest say once, few, many or name a class of expanded clone.

d_call,j_call,clone_size,v_call,cdr3_aa,cdr3_nt
-,TRBJ1-2,-,TRBV29-1,CSAGDRPTTNYGYTF,TGCAGCGCAGGGGACCGTCCCACTACTAACTATGGCTACACCTTC
-,TRBJ1-5,few,TRBV6-4,CASSDSPKIYSNQPQHF,TGTGCCAGCAGTGACTCCCCCAAAATCTATAGCAATCAGCCCCAGCATTTT
-,TRBJ2-3,-,TRBV10-1,CASSDPATDTQYF,TGCGCCAGCAGTGACCCTGCAACAGATACGCAGTATTTT
TRBD1,TRBJ1-1,-,TRBV30,CACTPGQLNTEAFF,TGTGCCTGTACTCCGGGACAGTTGAACACTGAAGCTTTCTTT
-,TRBJ1-1,-,TRBV29-1,CSVAGTLNGEAFF,TGCAGCGTTGCTGGCACGCTGAACGGTGAAGCTTTCTTT
-,TRBJ1-1,-,TRBV10-3,CAISEDSMNTEAFF,TGTGCCATCAGTGAGGACAGCATGAACACTGAAGCTTTCTTT
-,TRBJ2-3,-,TRBV2,CASILERLSTDTQYF,TGTGCCAGCATCTTGGAAAGACTGAGCACAGATACGCAGTATTTT
-,TRBJ2-5,-,TRBV7-9,CASSLGTGFQETQYF,TGTGCCAGCAGCTTAGGAACAGGGTTCCAAGAGACCCAGTACTTC
TRBD1,TRBJ1-6,-,TRBV7-3,CASSQGVLNSPLHF,TGTGCCAGCAGCCAGGGGGTTCTTAATTCACCCCTCCACTTT
-,TRBJ1-5,-,TRBV15,CATSREAGLQPQHF,TGTGCCACCAGCAGAGAAGCAGGGCTTCAGCCCCAGCATTTT
-,TRBJ2-2,-,TRBV12-5,CASGLGTRDTGELFF,TGTGCTAGTGGTTTGGGGACAAGAGACACCGGGGAGCTGTTTTTT
-,TRBJ2-4,-,TRBV20-1,CSARGANIQYF,TGCAGTGCCCGGGGGGCGAACATTCAGTACTTC
TRBD2,TRBJ2-2,-,TRBV19,CASSMRLATGELFF,TGTGCCAGTAGTATGAGACTAGCGACCGGGGAGCTGTTTTTT
-,TRBJ2-1,-,TRBV2,CASRETGRLSWNEQFF,TGTGCCAGCAGGGAAACAGGGCGGTTATCTTGGAATGAGCAGTTCTTC
-,TRBJ2-2,-,TRBV5-8,CASGGISHTGELFF,TGTGCCAGCGGAGGGATCAGTCACACCGGGGAGCTGTTTTTT
-,TRBJ1-3,-,TRBV3-1/TRBV3-2,CASSQVSGNTIYF,TGTGCCAGCAGCCAAGTCTCTGGAAACACCATATATTTT
TRBD2,TRBJ2-7,once,TRBV24-1,CATSERGYEQYF,TGTGCCACCAGTGAGCGGGGGTACGAGCAGTACTTC
TRBD2,TRBJ2-2,once,TRBV6-6,CASSYVWTSGKWELFF,TGTGCCAGCAGTTACGTTTGGACTAGCGGGAAGTGGGAGCTGTTTTTT
-,TRBJ2-3,-,TRBV19,CASSPLYGDTQYF,TGTGCCAGTAGTCCTCTTTATGGGGATACGCAGTATTTT
-,TRBJ2-5,-,TRBV5-6,CASSWTLGETQYF,TGTGCCAGCAGCTGGACCCTCGGGGAGACCCAGTACTTC
-,TRBJ1-1,-,TRBV19,CASSLAQRGGATFF,TGTGCCAGTAGCCTCGCGCAGAGGGGGGGCGCAACTTTCTTT
-,TRBJ1-5,-,TRBV19,CASSIGGGPQPQHF,TGTGCCAGTAGTATAGGTGGGGGTCCGCAGCCCCAGCATTTT
-,TRBJ2-7,-,TRBV10-3,CAINRAGTTNPYEQYF,TGTGCCATCAATCGAGCCGGGACCACTAATCCCTACGAGCAGTACTTC
-,TRBJ2-3,-,TRBV6-5,CASRRGGGGTDTQYF,TGTGCCAGCCGGAGAGGGGGAGGGGGAACAGATACGCAGTATTTT
-,TRBJ2-6,-,TRBV5-4,CASAGSTSGANVLTF,TGTGCCAGCGCTGGTTCGACCTCTGGGGCCAACGTCCTGACTTTC
TRBD1,TRBJ1-1,-,TRBV9,CASSVDGGRGTVFQNTEAFF,TGTGCCAGCAGCGTAGACGGTGGGCGGGGGACAGTTTTTCAGAACACTGAAGCTTTCTTT
-,TRBJ1-5,-,TRBV10-3,CAISEGSAQPQHF,TGTGCCATCAGTGAAGGTAGCGCTCAGCCCCAGCATTTT
-,TRBJ1-5,once,TRBV7-2,CASSLVGENQPQHF,TGTGCCAGCAGCTTGGTAGGGGAAAATCAGCCCCAGCATTTT
-,TRBJ1-1,once,TRBV5-1,CASSLEGMNTEAFF,TGCGCCAGCAGCTTGGAGGGGATGAACACTGAAGCTTTCTTT
-,TRBJ2-7,-,TRBV5-8,CASLRTAGEQYF,TGTGCCAGCCTTCGGACCGCAGGGGAGCAGTACTTC
-,TRBJ2-7,-,TRBV24-1,CATSDPGDEQYF,TGTGCCACCAGTGACCCGGGGGACGAGCAGTACTTC
TRBD2,TRBJ2-1,-,TRBV5-4,CASSLKVSSGDYNEQFF,TGTGCCAGCAGCTTGAAGGTTTCTAGCGGTGACTACAATGAGCAGTTCTTC
-,TRBJ2-6,-,TRBV4-3,CASSQERNSGANVLTF,TGCGCCAGCAGCCAAGAACGGAACTCTGGGGCCAACGTCCTGACTTTC
-,TRBJ2-5,-,TRBV5-1,CASSLSTGTYQETQYF,TGCGCCAGCAGCCTCTCGACAGGCACGTACCAAGAGACCCAGTACTTC
-,TRBJ2-3,few,TRBV6-5,CASSRGLSVPDTQYF,TGTGCCAGCAGCCGCGGGTTGAGCGTCCCAGATACGCAGTATTTT
-,TRBJ2-7,-,TRBV5-1,CASSSGGTYEQYF,TGCGCCAGCAGTTCAGGGGGGACCTACGAGCAGTACTTC
TRBD2,TRBJ2-7,-,TRBV6-1,CATGGASGRSDEQYF,TGTGCCACCGGAGGGGCTAGCGGGAGGTCTGACGAGCAGTACTTC
-,TRBJ1-2,once,TRBV6-6,CASSLESYYGYTF,TGTGCCAGCAGTTTGGAGAGTTACTATGGCTACACCTTC
-,TRBJ2-5,-,TRBV12-3/TRBV12-4,CASSLGVAETQYF,TGTGCCAGCAGTCTGGGGGTAGCAGAGACCCAGTACTTC
-,TRBJ2-1,-,TRBV21-1,CASEGPTSSYNEQFF,TGTGCCAGCGAGGGGCCCACCAGCTCCTACAATGAGCAGTTCTTC
-,TRBJ2-2,-,TRBV19,CASSEVGQGLQNTGELFF,TGTGCCAGTAGTGAGGTGGGGCAGGGCCTTCAGAACACCGGGGAGCTGTTTTTT
TRBD1,TRBJ1-2,-,TRBV12-5,CASGLVGRGLVFDYGYTF,TGTGCTAGTGGTTTGGTAGGCAGGGGGTTAGTGTTTGACTATGGCTACACCTTC